Presented here are 5 T cell receptor beta chains from one specimen sequenced in a study of cytomegalovirus exposure and HLA in healthy donors. PCR used 60 Vbeta primers and 13 Jbeta primers. Profiling relied on immunoSEQ multiplex PCR, and the TCRdb table lists in-frame clones only, not all of them. The table has tens of thousands of clones, roughly 82% seen once; the top ten hold 9% to 14%. Specimen: PBMCs. These receptors all stem from a male donor in good health and CMV-seropositive.

The chain employs TRBV19 and TRBJ1-5; 8 bases are a match to TRBD1. CDR3 length: 14 residues. Germline CDR1 and CDR2: LNHDA and SQIVND (reference sequence). V dropped 5 bases and J dropped 4; count of bases not matched to a gene: 4. In nucleotides, the CDR3 is TGTGCCAGTAGTTGGGACAGGCAAAATCAGCCCCAGCATTTT. Its translation: CASSWDRQNQPQHF. Using reference TRBV19 and TRBJ1-5 for the parts outside the CDR3, the full variable domain is DGGITQSPKYLFRKEGQNVTLSCEQNLNHDAMYWYRQDPGQGLRLIYYSQIVNDFQKGDIAEGYSVSREKKESFPLTVTSAQKNPTAFYLCASSWDRQNQPQHFGDGTRLSIL.

This clone was seen only a few times. J is TRBJ2-5 and V is TRBV28; 11 bases align to TRBD2. V trimming: 6 bases; J trimming: 3 bases; junction bases outside the gene matches: 15. The V gene's germline CDR1 is MDHEN and CDR2 SYDVKM. This CDR3 has 18 residues. Written as DNA, the CDR3 is TGTGCCAGCAGGGGGGGTGTGATAGCGGGGGGGCAGAAAGAGACCCAGTACTTC. Translated: CASRGGVIAGGQKETQYF. Full variable domain (rest looked up from reference TRBV28 and TRBJ2-5): DVKVTQSSRYLVKRTGEKVFLECVQDMDHENMFWYRQDPGLGLRLIYFSYDVKMKEKGDIPEGYSVSREKKERFSLILESASTNQTSMYLCASRGGVIAGGQKETQYFGPGTRLLVL.

Only a few counts were recorded for this clone. The chain combines TRBV2 with TRBJ1-1; D gene uncertain. Between the trimmed V and J ends, which lost 6 bases and 3 bases, there was a span of 14 bases. The CDR3 contains 14 residues. Germline CDR1 and CDR2: SNHLY and FYNNEI. CDR3 DNA sequence: TGTGCCAGCAGAGTGACGGGAGTAGACACTGAAGCTTTCTTT. It is translated as CASRVTGVDTEAFF. Complete variable domain (other parts from reference TRBV2 and TRBJ1-1): EPEVTQTPSHQVTQMGQEVILRCVPISNHLYFYWYRQILGQKVEFLVSFYNNEISEKSEIFDDQFSVERPDGSNFTLKIRSTKLEDSAMYFCASRVTGVDTEAFFGQGTRLTVV.

V gene TRBV6-5 combines with J gene TRBJ1-6; a possible D gene is TRBD1 (6 bases). Per the germline V gene, CDR1 is MNHEY and CDR2 is SVGAGI. V was shortened by 2 bases and J by 10 bases, with 12 bases between the two germline ends. The CDR3 consists of 14 residues. CDR3 in amino acids: CASSYGQGYSPLHF. The CDR3 DNA is TGTGCCAGCAGTTACGGGCAGGGGTACTCACCCCTCCACTTT.

V and J are TRBV7-8 and TRBJ1-3; D gene unclear. Trimming stripped 0 bases from V and 0 bases from J, with 6 bases between. CDR3 length equals 15 residues. Germline V gene data show CDR1 as SGHVS and CDR2 as FQNEAQ. CDR3 in amino acids: CASSLAESSGNTIYF. The CDR3, as DNA: TGTGCCAGCAGCTTAGCCGAGAGCTCTGGAAACACCATATATTTT.